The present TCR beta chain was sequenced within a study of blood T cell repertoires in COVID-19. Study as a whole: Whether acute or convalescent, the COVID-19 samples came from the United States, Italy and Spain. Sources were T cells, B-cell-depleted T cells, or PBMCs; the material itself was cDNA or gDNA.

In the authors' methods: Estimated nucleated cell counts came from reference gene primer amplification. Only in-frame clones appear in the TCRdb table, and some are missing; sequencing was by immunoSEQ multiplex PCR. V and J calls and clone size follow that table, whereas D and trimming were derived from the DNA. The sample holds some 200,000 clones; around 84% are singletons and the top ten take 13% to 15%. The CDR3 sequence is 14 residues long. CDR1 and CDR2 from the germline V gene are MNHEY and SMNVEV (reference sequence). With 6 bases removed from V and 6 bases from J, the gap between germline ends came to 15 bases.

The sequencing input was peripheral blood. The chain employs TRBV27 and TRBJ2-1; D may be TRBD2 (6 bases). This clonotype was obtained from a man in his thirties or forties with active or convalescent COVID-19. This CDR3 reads CASSPPGLPNEQFF. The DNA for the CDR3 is TGTGCCAGCAGCCCACCGGGACTTCCCAATGAGCAGTTCTTC.